This T cell receptor (beta chain) stems from a study of beta chain features in type 1 diabetes. CDR1 is MDHEN and CDR2 is SYDVKM in the germline V gene. The CDR3 spans 15 residues. The trim removed 6 bases at V and 6 bases at J, leaving 10 bases unmatched. Of the isolated RNA, all was reverse transcribed, and so the sequenced material was expressed TCRB transcripts. Produced via immunoSEQ multiplex PCR; TCRdb's table is partial and in-frame only. The sample lists 970,000 or so clones, about 17% occurring once. This clone was seen a handful of times. The sample comprised naive CD4+ T cells from blood. This clonotype originated in a young woman in good health. The chain is built from TRBV28 and TRBJ1-5; 8 nucleotides match TRBD1. The CDR3 sequence is CASSLIDRGAQPQHF. The CDR3 DNA sequence: TGTGCCAGCAGCTTAATTGACAGGGGAGCTCAGCCCCAGCATTTT.